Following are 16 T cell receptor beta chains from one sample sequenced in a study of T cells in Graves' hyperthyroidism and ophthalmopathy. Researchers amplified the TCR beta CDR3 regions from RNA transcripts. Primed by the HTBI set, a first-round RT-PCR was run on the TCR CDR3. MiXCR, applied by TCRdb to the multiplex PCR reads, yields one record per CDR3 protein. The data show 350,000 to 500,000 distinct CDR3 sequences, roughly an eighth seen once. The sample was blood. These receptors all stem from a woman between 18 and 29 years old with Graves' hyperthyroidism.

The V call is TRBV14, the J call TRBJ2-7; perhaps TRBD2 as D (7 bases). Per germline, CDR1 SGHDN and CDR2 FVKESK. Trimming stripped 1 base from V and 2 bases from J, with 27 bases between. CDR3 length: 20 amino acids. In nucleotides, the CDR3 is TGTGCCAGCAGCCAAGTTCTCACAATCGGGGGGCGGACAGCCCCCTACGAGCAGTACTTC. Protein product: CASSQVLTIGGRTAPYEQYF.

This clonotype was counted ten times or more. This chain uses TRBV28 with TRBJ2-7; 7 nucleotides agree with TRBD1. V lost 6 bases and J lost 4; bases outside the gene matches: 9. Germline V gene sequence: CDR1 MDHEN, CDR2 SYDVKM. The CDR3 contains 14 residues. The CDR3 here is CASRRQGPYYEQYF. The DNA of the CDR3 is TGTGCCAGCAGGCGACAGGGCCCTTATTACGAGCAGTACTTC. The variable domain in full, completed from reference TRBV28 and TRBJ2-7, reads DVKVTQSSRYLVKRTGEKVFLECVQDMDHENMFWYRQDPGLGLRLIYFSYDVKMKEKGDIPEGYSVSREKKERFSLILESASTNQTSMYLCASRRQGPYYEQYFGPGTRLTVT.

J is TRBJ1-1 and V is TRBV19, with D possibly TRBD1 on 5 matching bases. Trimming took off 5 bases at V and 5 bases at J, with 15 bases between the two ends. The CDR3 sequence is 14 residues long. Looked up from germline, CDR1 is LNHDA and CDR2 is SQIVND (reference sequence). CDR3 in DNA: TGTGCCAGTAGTCTACAGACAGAGGGGACTGAAGCTTTCTTT. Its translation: CASSLQTEGTEAFF.

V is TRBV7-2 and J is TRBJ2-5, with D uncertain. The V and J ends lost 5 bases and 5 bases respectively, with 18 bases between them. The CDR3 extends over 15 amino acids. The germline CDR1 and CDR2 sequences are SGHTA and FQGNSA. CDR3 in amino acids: CASSLRSGLKETQYF. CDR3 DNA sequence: TGTGCCAGCAGCCTCCGGAGTGGTCTAAAGGAGACCCAGTACTTC. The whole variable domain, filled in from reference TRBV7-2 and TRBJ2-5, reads GAGVSQSPSNKVTEKGKDVELRCDPISGHTALYWYRQSLGQGLEFLIYFQGNSAPDKSGLPSDRFSAERTGGSVSTLTIQRTQQEDSAVYLCASSLRSGLKETQYFGPGTRLLVL.

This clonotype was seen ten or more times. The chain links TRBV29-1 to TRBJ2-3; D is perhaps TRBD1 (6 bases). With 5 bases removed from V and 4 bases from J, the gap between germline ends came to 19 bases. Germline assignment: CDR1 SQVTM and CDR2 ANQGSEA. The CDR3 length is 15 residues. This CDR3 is CSVTGMLTVSDTQYF. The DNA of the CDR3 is TGCAGCGTTACAGGGATGTTAACCGTTTCAGATACGCAGTATTTT.

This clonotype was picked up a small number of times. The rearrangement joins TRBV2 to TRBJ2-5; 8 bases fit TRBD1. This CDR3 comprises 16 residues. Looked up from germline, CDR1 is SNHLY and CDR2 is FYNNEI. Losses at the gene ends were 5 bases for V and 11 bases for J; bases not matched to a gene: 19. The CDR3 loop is CASSLSGTGSFFLQYF. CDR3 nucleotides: TGTGCCAGCAGTTTATCGGGGACAGGTTCTTTCTTTTTACAGTACTTC.

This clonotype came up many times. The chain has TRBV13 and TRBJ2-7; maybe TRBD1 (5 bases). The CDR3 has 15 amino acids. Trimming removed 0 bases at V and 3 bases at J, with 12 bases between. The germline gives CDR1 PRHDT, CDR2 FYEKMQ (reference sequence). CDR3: CASSLGTGPDYEQYF. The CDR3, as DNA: TGTGCCAGCAGCTTAGGCACAGGCCCGGACTACGAGCAGTACTTC.

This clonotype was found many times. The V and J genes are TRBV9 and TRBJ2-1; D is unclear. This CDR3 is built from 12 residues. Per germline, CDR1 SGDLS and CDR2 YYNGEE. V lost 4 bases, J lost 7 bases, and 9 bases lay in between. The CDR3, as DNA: TGTGCCAGCAGCCCCCCCCTGAATGAGCAGTTCTTC. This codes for CASSPPLNEQFF.

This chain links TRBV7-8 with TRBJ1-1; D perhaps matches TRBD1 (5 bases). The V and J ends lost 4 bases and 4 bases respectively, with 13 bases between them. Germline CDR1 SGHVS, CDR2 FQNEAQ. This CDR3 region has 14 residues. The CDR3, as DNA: TGTGCCAGCAGCTCAGGGACCGGGAGCACTGAAGCTTTCTTT. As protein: CASSSGTGSTEAFF.

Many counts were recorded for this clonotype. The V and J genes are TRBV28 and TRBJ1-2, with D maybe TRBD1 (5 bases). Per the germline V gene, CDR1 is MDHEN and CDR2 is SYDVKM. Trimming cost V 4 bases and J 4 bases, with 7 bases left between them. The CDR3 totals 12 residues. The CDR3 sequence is CASSYTGYGYTF. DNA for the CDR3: TGTGCCAGCAGTTATACAGGCTATGGCTACACCTTC.

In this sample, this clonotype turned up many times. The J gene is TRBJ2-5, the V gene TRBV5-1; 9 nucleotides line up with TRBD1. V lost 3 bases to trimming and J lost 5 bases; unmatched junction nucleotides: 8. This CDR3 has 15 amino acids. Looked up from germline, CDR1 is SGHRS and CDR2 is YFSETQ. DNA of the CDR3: TGCGCCAGCAGCTACTCGGGGGACAGGGCTGAGACCCAGTACTTC. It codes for CASSYSGDRAETQYF.

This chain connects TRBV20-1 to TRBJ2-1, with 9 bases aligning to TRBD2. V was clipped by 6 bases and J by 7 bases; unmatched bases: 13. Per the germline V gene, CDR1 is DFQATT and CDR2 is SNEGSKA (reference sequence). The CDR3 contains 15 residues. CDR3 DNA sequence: TGCAGTGCGCTAAACCTAGCGGGGTTTCAGAATGAGCAGTTCTTC. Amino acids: CSALNLAGFQNEQFF.

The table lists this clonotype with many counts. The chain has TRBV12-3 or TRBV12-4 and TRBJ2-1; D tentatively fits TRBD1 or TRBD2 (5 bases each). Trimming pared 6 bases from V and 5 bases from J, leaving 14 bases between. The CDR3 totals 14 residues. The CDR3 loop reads CASSRDGRNNEQFF. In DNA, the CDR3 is TGTGCCAGCAGCCGGGACGGACGGAACAATGAGCAGTTCTTC.

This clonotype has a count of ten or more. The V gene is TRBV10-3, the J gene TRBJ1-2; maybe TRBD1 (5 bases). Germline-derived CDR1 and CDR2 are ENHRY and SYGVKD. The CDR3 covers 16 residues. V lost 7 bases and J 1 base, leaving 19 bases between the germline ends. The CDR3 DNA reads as TGTGCCATCACTGCAGAACCGGGACCACATAACTATGGCTACACCTTC. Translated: CAITAEPGPHNYGYTF.

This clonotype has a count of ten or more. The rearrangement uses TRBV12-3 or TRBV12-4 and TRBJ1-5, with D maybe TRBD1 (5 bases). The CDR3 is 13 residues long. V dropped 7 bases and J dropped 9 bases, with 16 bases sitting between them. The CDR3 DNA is TGTGCCAGCACTATTAGGGGCGAACGGCCCCAGCATTTT. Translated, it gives CASTIRGERPQHF.

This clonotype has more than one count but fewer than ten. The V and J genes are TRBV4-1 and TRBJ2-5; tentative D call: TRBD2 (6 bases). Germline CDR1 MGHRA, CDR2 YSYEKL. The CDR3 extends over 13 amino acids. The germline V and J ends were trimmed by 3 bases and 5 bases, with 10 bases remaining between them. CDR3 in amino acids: CASSQTSWETQYF. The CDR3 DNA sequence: TGCGCCAGCAGCCAGACTAGTTGGGAGACCCAGTACTTC.